These 16 T cell receptor beta chains were all obtained from the same sample, sequenced in a study of CD8 T cells in ankylosing spondylitis. Findings and limits, study-wide: The study identified a TCR beta motif of under ten highly homologous variants that appeared characteristic of ankylosing spondylitis blood.

MiXCR, applied by TCRdb to the 5' RACE reads, yields one record per CDR3 protein. Among fewer than 550,000 distinct CDR3 sequences, approximately 5.3% were seen once, and the ten largest hold 3% to 4%. Their specific antigens are unknown. Source material: blood, either unsorted or a sorted T cell fraction (not recorded which). Every receptor here comes from a male donor with ankylosing spondylitis.

This clonotype was detected ten times or more. The chain is built from TRBV2 and TRBJ2-2; D could derive from TRBD1 or TRBD2 (5 bases each). Germline lookup yields CDR1 SNHLY and CDR2 FYNNEI. This CDR3 has 15 residues. With 4 bases removed from V and 5 bases from J, the gap between germline ends came to 14 bases. CDR3 in amino acids: CASSVQGRGTGELFF. In nucleotides, the CDR3 is TGTGCCAGCAGTGTTCAGGGACGTGGGACCGGGGAGCTGTTTTTT.

At least ten counts were recorded for this clonotype. The rearrangement uses TRBV5-1 and TRBJ1-1; D is possibly TRBD1 (5 bases). The CDR3 extends over 15 amino acids. Trimming left V 4 bases short and J 3 bases short, with 16 bases between. Germline V lookup: CDR1 SGHRS, CDR2 YFSETQ. The chain's CDR3 is CASSPGPSRDTEAFF. CDR3 in DNA: TGCGCCAGCAGCCCGGGACCATCACGGGACACTGAAGCTTTCTTT.

The sample holds a few counts of this clonotype. The chain recombines TRBV5-1 with TRBJ2-1; D remains unclear. Per the germline V gene, CDR1 is SGHRS and CDR2 is YFSETQ. Trimming pared 0 bases from V and 4 bases from J, leaving 11 bases between. This CDR3 is built from 15 residues. The CDR3 DNA sequence: TGCGCCAGCAGCTTGGTTTTTAATCAGTACAATGAGCAGTTCTTC. The encoded protein is CASSLVFNQYNEQFF.

This clonotype came up many times. The genes are TRBV24-1 and TRBJ2-2, with D maybe TRBD2 (5 bases). Between the trimmed V and J ends, which lost 3 bases and 4 bases, there was a span of 11 bases. In germline, CDR1 is KGHDR, CDR2 SFDVKD. This CDR3 is 15 amino acids long. The CDR3 DNA reads TGTGCCACCAGTGATCCCGGACTGGGCACCGGGGAGCTGTTTTTT. Translating it yields CATSDPGLGTGELFF.

The chain has TRBV4-2 and TRBJ2-7, with TRBD2 matching over 7 bases. CDR1 and CDR2 from the germline V gene are LGHNA and YNFKEQ. CDR3 length: 16 residues. The V and J ends lost 4 bases and 2 bases, in that order; junction bases with no gene match: 11. This CDR3 reads CASSRARAGDAYEQYF. The CDR3 nucleotides read TGTGCCAGCAGCCGTGCTCGGGCGGGAGACGCCTACGAGCAGTACTTC.

This clonotype was seen repeatedly, ten times or more. This chain links TRBV29-1 with TRBJ2-3; 10 bases match TRBD2. This CDR3 is 14 amino acids long. Germline CDR1 is SQVTM and CDR2 is ANQGSEA. The V and J ends lost 7 bases and 3 bases, in that order; junction bases with no gene match: 7. The CDR3 region is CSASGGAVTDTQYF. The CDR3 DNA follows: TGCAGCGCGAGCGGGGGGGCCGTTACAGATACGCAGTATTTT.

The sample holds many counts of this clonotype. This chain uses TRBV18 with TRBJ2-7, with a weak D call TRBD1 (6 bases). This CDR3 region has 13 residues. V was clipped by 6 bases and J by 3 bases, with 12 bases between them. Looked up from germline, CDR1 is KGHSH and CDR2 is LQKENI. Here the CDR3 reads CASSDGQNYEQYF. The CDR3 nucleotides read TGTGCCAGCTCCGATGGACAGAACTACGAGCAGTACTTC.

This clonotype was counted only a few times. The gene calls are TRBV7-9 and TRBJ1-5; D is possibly TRBD1 (5 bases). V was clipped by 1 base and J by 6 bases, with 16 bases between them. Germline-derived CDR1 and CDR2 are SEHNR and FQNEAQ (reference sequence). The CDR3 has 16 amino acids. CDR3 region: CASSLGFGDGGQPQHF. The CDR3, as DNA: TGTGCCAGCAGCTTAGGGTTTGGGGACGGTGGTCAGCCCCAGCATTTT.

The table lists this clonotype with many counts. CDR3 amino acids: CASSGGTPHEQYF. The CDR3 bases are TGTGCCAGCAGCGGCGGGACACCCCACGAGCAGTACTTC. The chain uses TRBV5-6 and TRBJ2-7, with D possibly being TRBD1 or TRBD2 (6 bases each). This CDR3 has 13 amino acids. From germline, CDR1 is SGHDT and CDR2 YYEEEE. Trimming removed 4 bases from V and 5 bases from J, with 13 bases in between.

This clonotype was seen at least ten times. This chain joins TRBV15 and TRBJ1-2; D is undetermined. This CDR3 comprises 12 residues. CDR1 LNHNV and CDR2 YYDKDF come from the germline V gene (reference sequence). V was shortened by 5 bases and J by 8 bases, with 12 bases between the two germline ends. DNA of the CDR3: TGTGCCACCAGCCTGAGAGGGATCGGCTACACCTTC. Its protein product is CATSLRGIGYTF.

This clonotype has ten or more counts. V gene TRBV5-5 combines with J gene TRBJ2-7; D gene unclear. Germline values: CDR1 SGHKS, CDR2 YYEKEE (reference sequence). The CDR3 consists of 11 residues. V dropped 4 bases and J dropped 5 bases, with 7 bases sitting between them. The CDR3, as DNA: TGTGCCAGCAGCCAAATCCACGAGCAGTACTTC. This encodes CASSQIHEQYF.

This clonotype was counted many times. V gene TRBV4-3 combines with J gene TRBJ2-7; 8 nucleotides align to TRBD2. With V trimmed by 4 bases and J by 2 bases, 7 bases remained unmatched. The CDR3 consists of 15 residues. Germline CDR1 LGHNA, CDR2 YSLEER. This chain's CDR3 is CASSPGTSGPYEQYF. For the CDR3, the DNA is TGCGCCAGCAGCCCTGGTACTAGCGGACCCTACGAGCAGTACTTC.

Points on this clonotype: A much larger clone differs by one base, so this may be a read error. The rearrangement joins TRBV9 to TRBJ2-3; D might be TRBD2 (6 bases). This CDR3 spans 13 amino acids. The germline V gene encodes CDR1 SGDLS and CDR2 YYNGEE. CDR3 sequence (DNA): TGTGCCAGGAGCGTGGGAGGCGGGAATACGCAGTATTTT. Its protein is CARSVGGGNTQYF.

This clonotype has at least ten counts. The chain combines TRBV15 with TRBJ2-1; TRBD1 matches 7 bases. The germline CDR1 and CDR2 sequences are LNHNV and YYDKDF (reference sequence). Losses at the gene ends were 3 bases for V and 3 bases for J; bases not matched to a gene: 5. This CDR3 has 15 amino acids. Written as DNA, the CDR3 is TGTGCCACCAGCAGGACAGGGCAATTCTACAATGAGCAGTTCTTC. Translated: CATSRTGQFYNEQFF.

This clonotype has ten or more counts. The J gene is TRBJ2-2, the V gene TRBV4-3, with 7 positions matching TRBD2. In germline, CDR1 is LGHNA, CDR2 YSLEER. V lost 1 base to trimming and J lost 5 bases; unmatched junction nucleotides: 4. The CDR3 is 15 amino acids. The CDR3 DNA reads as TGCGCCAGCAGCCAAGTGACTAGCAAAACCGGGGAGCTGTTTTTT. It codes for CASSQVTSKTGELFF.

This clonotype was counted ten times or more. The chain carries TRBV4-3 and TRBJ2-2, with TRBD2 matching over 11 bases. Looked up from germline, CDR1 is LGHNA and CDR2 is YSLEER. The junction had 8 bases not matched to a gene; V was cut back by 0 bases and J by 8 bases. The CDR3 spans 17 residues. This CDR3 reads CASSQDLSGGASGELFF. The CDR3 bases are TGCGCCAGCAGCCAAGATCTTAGCGGGGGGGCCTCGGGGGAGCTGTTTTTT.